One and the same sample provided the 17 T cell receptor beta chains below, sequenced in a study of T cell changes during pregnancy in multiple sclerosis. This table comes from immunoSEQ multiplex PCR, and its TCRdb copy is limited to in-frame clones, with some not included. The table lists around 30,000 clones, approximately 88% of them singletons. The sample here was CD8+ T cells from peripheral blood mononuclear cells, taken in the first trimester of pregnancy. These receptors were obtained from a female donor with multiple sclerosis, enrolled in a pregnancy study.

The chain is built from TRBV19 and TRBJ1-1, with a possible D match to TRBD1 (5 bases). The CDR3 is 11 residues long. Trimming removed 10 bases at V and 5 bases at J, with 11 bases between. Germline CDR1 and CDR2: LNHDA and SQIVND (reference sequence). In nucleotides, the CDR3 is TGTGCCACCACGGGGGGTACTGAAGCTTTCTTT. Its protein product is CATTGGTEAFF.

This clone was found a few times. This rearrangement joins TRBV7-8 to TRBJ1-1, with D perhaps TRBD1 (6 bases). Germline assignment: CDR1 SGHVS and CDR2 FQNEAQ. Trimming left V 3 bases short and J 11 bases short, with 22 bases between. The CDR3 runs 15 residues. The CDR3 sequence: CASSFARGSGEGAFF. CDR3 sequence (DNA): TGTGCCAGCAGCTTCGCCAGGGGTTCCGGTGAGGGGGCTTTCTTT. Complete variable domain (other parts from reference TRBV7-8 and TRBJ1-1): GAGVSQSPRYKVAKRGQDVALRCDPISGHVSLFWYQQALGQGPEFLTYFQNEAQLDKSGLPSDRFFAERPEGSVSTLKIQRTQQEDSAVYLCASSFARGSGEGAFFGQGTRLTVV.

The chain is built from TRBV30 and TRBJ1-1, with 7 bases lining up with TRBD1. CDR3 size: 13 residues. V was pared by 1 base and J by 5 bases, with 4 bases of the junction left unmatched. Germline V gene lookup returns CDR1 GTSNPN and CDR2 SVGIG (reference sequence). This chain's CDR3 is CAWSDSQGTEAFF. The CDR3 region has the DNA TGTGCCTGGAGTGATTCACAGGGGACTGAAGCTTTCTTT.

The V and J genes are TRBV4-3 and TRBJ2-6, with 7 bases that match TRBD1. Germline loops: CDR1 LGHNA, CDR2 YSLEER. The CDR3 spans 17 residues. Trimming cost V 3 bases and J 4 bases; bases outside gene matches: 9. This CDR3 is CASSQNDRAEGANVLTF. The CDR3 DNA reads TGCGCCAGCAGCCAGAATGACAGGGCGGAAGGGGCCAACGTCCTGACTTTC.

The genes are TRBV7-6 and TRBJ2-1, with 12 bases matching TRBD2. The germline gives CDR1 SGHVS, CDR2 FNYEAQ. Trimming at V came to 5 bases and at J to 8 bases, leaving 13 bases not matched to a gene. CDR3 size: 17 residues. As DNA, the CDR3 is TGTGCCAGCAGCCCCCTCCGACTAGCGGGAGTACGCGATGAGCAGTTCTTC. Protein product: CASSPLRLAGVRDEQFF.

The genes are TRBV7-9 and TRBJ2-3; TRBD2 aligns across 12 bases. Germline loops: CDR1 SEHNR, CDR2 FQNEAQ (reference sequence). V lost 5 bases and J lost 3; bases outside the gene matches: 3. CDR3 length: 15 amino acids. The CDR3 sequence: CASSTTSGRTDTQYF. DNA for the CDR3: TGTGCCAGCAGCACGACTAGCGGGAGAACAGATACGCAGTATTTT.

The CDR3 loop is CASSLRGRGEDTQYF. CDR3 sequence (DNA): TGTGCCAGCAGCTTAAGGGGGCGTGGGGAAGATACGCAGTATTTT. J is TRBJ2-3 and V is TRBV7-6; 7 bases are shared with TRBD1. The CDR3 covers 15 residues. The germline V gene encodes CDR1 SGHVS and CDR2 FNYEAQ. Unmatched junction bases numbered 7, after V lost 2 bases and J lost 5 bases.

The V gene is TRBV2, the J gene TRBJ2-7; 14 nucleotides align to TRBD2. The CDR3 consists of 13 residues. Germline V CDR1 and CDR2: SNHLY, FYNNEI. Trimming took 2 bases from V and 13 from J; bases not matched to a gene: 4. The CDR3 here is CASSEQTSGRGYF. The CDR3 DNA reads as TGTGCCAGCAGTGAACAGACTAGCGGGAGGGGATACTTC.

The count of this clone is one. The chain is built from TRBV16 and TRBJ2-1, with D possibly matching TRBD1 (6 bases). Per germline, CDR1 KGHSY and CDR2 FQNENV. Trimming took 2 bases from V and 8 from J, leaving 7 bases between them. The length of the CDR3 is 12 residues. The CDR3 region is CASSQGGDEQFF. The DNA for the CDR3 is TGTGCCAGCAGCCAAGGGGGCGATGAGCAGTTCTTC.

This clone occurred once. The chain combines TRBV30 with TRBJ2-7, with D unclear. The length of the CDR3 is 11 residues. Germline lookup yields CDR1 GTSNPN and CDR2 SVGIG (reference sequence). V was pared by 2 bases and J by 3 bases, with 5 bases between. The CDR3 nucleotides are TGTGCCTGGAGTTCCGGCTACGAGCAGTACTTC. This sequence encodes CAWSSGYEQYF.

The V gene is TRBV28, the J gene TRBJ2-1, with a weak D call TRBD2 (6 bases). CDR1 is MDHEN, CDR2 SYDVKM, per germline. V was clipped by 5 bases and J by 0 bases, with 17 bases between them. This CDR3 has 17 residues. The CDR3 DNA follows: TGTGCCAGCAGTCCGTTCGAGGCGCGGGACTCCTACAATGAGCAGTTCTTC. It translates to CASSPFEARDSYNEQFF.

The chain joins TRBV7-7 to TRBJ2-1; 10 nucleotides align to TRBD1. V was clipped by 1 base and J by 5 bases; unmatched bases: 2. CDR1 is SSHAT, CDR2 FNYEAQ, per germline (reference sequence). This CDR3 has 15 residues. The CDR3 region is CASSLGQGADNEQFF. The CDR3 bases are TGTGCCAGCAGCTTAGGACAGGGGGCAGACAATGAGCAGTTCTTC.

This chain uses TRBV9 with TRBJ2-6; 8 bases map to TRBD1. Unmatched junction bases numbered 6, after V lost 4 bases and J lost 0 bases. There are 17 residues in the CDR3. Germline lookup yields CDR1 SGDLS and CDR2 YYNGEE. The chain's CDR3 is CASSPADRDSGANVLTF. CDR3 sequence (DNA): TGTGCCAGCAGCCCAGCGGACAGGGACTCTGGGGCCAACGTCCTGACTTTC.

The V call is TRBV27, the J call TRBJ1-2; D unclear. The CDR3 sequence is 15 residues long. V was cut by 0 bases and J by 4 bases, with 12 bases left in between. From germline, CDR1 is MNHEY and CDR2 SMNVEV (reference sequence). The CDR3 loop reads CASSLSVEGIYGYTF. The CDR3 bases are TGTGCCAGCAGTTTATCGGTTGAGGGAATCTATGGCTACACCTTC.

Written as DNA, the CDR3 is TGTGCCACTGGGACAGGGGTGGGGGAGACCCAGTACTTC. Protein sequence: CATGTGVGETQYF. The chain uses TRBV7-2 and TRBJ2-5; 10 bases agree with TRBD1. CDR1 SGHTA and CDR2 FQGNSA come from the germline V gene. The CDR3 covers 13 residues. V lost 10 bases and J lost 5; bases outside the gene matches: 7.

The chain recombines TRBV19 with TRBJ2-7; 7 bases fit TRBD1. The CDR3 is 18 amino acids. The J segment lost 3 bases and the V segment lost 5 bases, leaving 19 bases of the junction unmatched. Germline lookup yields CDR1 LNHDA and CDR2 SQIVND (reference sequence). The DNA for the CDR3 is TGTGCCAGTAGTCCAGAAAGAATCCGGGACAGCGCGAACTACGAGCAGTACTTC. It encodes CASSPERIRDSANYEQYF.

This clone appeared a single time. The CDR3 protein is CASSPGPGVKDFNEQFF. For the CDR3, the DNA is TGTGCCAGCAGTCCTGGGCCGGGGGTTAAGGACTTCAATGAGCAGTTCTTC. V is TRBV5-4 and J is TRBJ2-1; D perhaps matches TRBD2 (6 bases). Trimming pared 5 bases from V and 6 bases from J, leaving 24 bases between. Germline CDR1 reads SGHNT; CDR2 reads YYREEE (reference sequence). The CDR3 runs 17 residues. The whole variable domain, remainder taken from reference TRBV5-4 and TRBJ2-1, is ETGVTQSPTHLIKTRGQQVTLRCSSQSGHNTVSWYQQALGQGPQFIFQYYREEENGRGNFPPRFSGLQFPNYSSELNVNALELDDSALYLCASSPGPGVKDFNEQFFGPGTRLTVL.